This T cell receptor (beta chain) stems from a study of a mutant IDH1 vaccine in newly diagnosed glioma. As for this clone: Its cognate antigen is unknown.

The CDR3 covers 16 residues. CDR1 MGHRA and CDR2 YSYEKL come from the germline V gene. Trimming cost V 1 base and J 2 bases, with 15 bases left between them. Time point in this sample: week 35, safety follow-up. Every vaccine dose comprised 300 ug of mutant IDH1 20-mer peptide plus topical imiquimod. Clones were sequenced by immunoSEQ multiplex PCR, and TCRdb holds only the in-frame ones, with some missing. The table has approximately 41,000 clones, 80% to 90% seen once. This clonotype originated in a man aged 40-49 years with glioma. The chain has TRBV4-1 and TRBJ2-7; the D gene is possibly TRBD1 (6 bases). The starting material was PBMCs, obtained from a glioma patient whose treatment included an IDH1 peptide vaccine. The CDR3 sequence: CASSQGPNRETYEQYF. As DNA, the CDR3 is TGCGCCAGCAGCCAAGGGCCTAACAGGGAGACCTACGAGCAGTACTTC.